The 32 T cell receptor beta chains listed next were all sequenced from one sample in a study of CD8 T cells in Susac syndrome. An amount of RNA that ranged from roughly 0.5 to 1 ug was reverse transcribed with random hexamers. TCRdb reanalysed the immunoSEQ multiplex PCR reads using MiXCR and keeps one entry per CDR3 protein. The table lists fewer than 350,000 distinct CDR3 sequences, approximately 90% of them singletons. Sequenced: CD4+ T cells from PBMCs. The receptor set was obtained from a human donor with multiple sclerosis.

This chain uses TRBV6-2 or TRBV6-3 with TRBJ2-6; a possible D gene is TRBD1 (5 bases). Germline V gives CDR1 MNHEY, CDR2 SVGEGT. The CDR3 covers 15 residues. Trimming removed 6 bases at V and 0 bases at J, with 9 bases between. This CDR3 reads CASSQGDSGANVLTF. The CDR3 bases are TGTGCCAGCAGCCAAGGGGACTCTGGGGCCAACGTCCTGACTTTC.

V is TRBV4-3 and J is TRBJ2-5; D not certain. Looked up from germline, CDR1 is LGHNA and CDR2 is YSLEER. V dropped 0 bases and J dropped 5 bases, with 13 bases sitting between them. This CDR3 is built from 15 residues. The CDR3 DNA is TGCGCCAGCAGCCAAGATTTGGGCAGGACCGAGACCCAGTACTTC. Encoded protein: CASSQDLGRTETQYF.

This sequence joins TRBV29-1 and TRBJ1-1, with no clear D. The CDR3 sequence is 12 residues long. Germline CDR1 is SQVTM and CDR2 is ANQGSEA. With 7 bases removed from V and 1 base from J, the gap between germline ends came to 10 bases. CDR3 amino acids: CSALHPNTEAFF. CDR3 nucleotides: TGCAGCGCCCTACACCCGAACACTGAAGCTTTCTTT.

This rearrangement joins TRBV5-1 to TRBJ2-7; 7 bases map to TRBD2. This CDR3 is 13 amino acids long. The V gene end was trimmed by 3 bases and the J gene end by 4 bases; junction bases not matched to a gene: 4. Germline V lookup: CDR1 SGHRS, CDR2 YFSETQ. The CDR3 sequence: CASSSPGGYEQYF. Written as DNA, the CDR3 is TGCGCCAGCAGCTCGCCGGGGGGTTACGAGCAGTACTTC.

This sequence joins TRBV5-4 and TRBJ2-1; 7 bases are a match to TRBD2. The CDR3 is made up of 17 amino acids. Germline V CDR1 and CDR2: SGHNT, YYREEE (reference sequence). V lost 4 bases to trimming and J lost 8 bases; unmatched junction nucleotides: 18. The DNA of the CDR3 is TGTGCCAGCAGCCTACGTAAACTAGCGTCTATTGTCGATGAGCAGTTCTTC. Its protein product is CASSLRKLASIVDEQFF.

The chain recombines TRBV21-1 with TRBJ1-3. TRBV21-1 is shown as a pseudogene. The CDR3 extends over 13 amino acids. The CDR3 loop reads CASSPHPTRHHGF. CDR3 DNA: TGTGCCAGCAGCCCCCACCCAACCAGGCACCATGGCTTT.

The chain couples TRBV24-1 to TRBJ2-1; 14 bases line up with TRBD2. V was clipped by 4 bases and J by 0 bases; unmatched bases: 4. The CDR3 is 18 residues long. CDR1 and CDR2 from the germline V gene are KGHDR and SFDVKD. CDR3 nucleotides: TGTGCCACCAGTGACGCCGGGACTAGCGGGAGCTCCTACAATGAGCAGTTCTTC. This sequence encodes CATSDAGTSGSSYNEQFF.

The chain is built from TRBV19 and TRBJ1-2, with a tentative D call TRBD1 (5 bases). The CDR3 has 15 amino acids. Germline V gene data show CDR1 as LNHDA and CDR2 as SQIVND (reference sequence). V was clipped by 8 bases and J by 1 base, with 17 bases between them. The CDR3 here is CASEPGRTLNYGYTF. The CDR3 DNA follows: TGTGCCAGTGAACCGGGACGGACACTTAACTATGGCTACACCTTC.

This clonotype was recorded only once. The J gene is TRBJ1-2, the V gene TRBV9; D ambiguous. This CDR3 contains 15 residues. The germline gives CDR1 SGDLS, CDR2 YYNGEE. With 3 bases removed from V and 2 bases from J, the gap between germline ends came to 14 bases. The CDR3 sequence: CASSAQGRLNYGYTF. DNA of the CDR3: TGTGCCAGCAGCGCACAAGGACGGTTAAACTATGGCTACACCTTC.

As to this clonotype: A junction end diverges from the germline sequence, so it may reflect a read error. The chain carries TRBV14 and TRBJ2-7; the match to TRBD1 covers 7 bases. Germline CDR1 and CDR2: SGHDN and FVKESK. The CDR3 spans 12 residues. The CDR3 here is CASSHKDRVRAF. CDR3 bases: TGTGCCAGCAGCCACAAAGACAGGGTTCGAGCATTC.

This clonotype appeared a single time. The chain employs TRBV20-1 and TRBJ1-2, with D maybe TRBD1 (6 bases). V was shortened by 4 bases and J by 0 bases, with 15 bases between the two germline ends. This CDR3 has 15 amino acids. Germline V gene lookup returns CDR1 DFQATT and CDR2 SNEGSKA (reference sequence). The chain's CDR3 is CSATDSASANYGYTF. For the CDR3, the DNA is TGCAGTGCTACGGACAGTGCCTCCGCTAACTATGGCTACACCTTC.

V and J are TRBV3-1 and TRBJ2-5, with D uncertain. The V end lost 0 bases, the J end lost 4 bases, and 0 bases lay between the germline ends. The CDR3 loop spans 11 amino acids. Germline loops: CDR1 LGHDT, CDR2 YNNKEL (reference sequence). CDR3 amino acids: CASSQEETQYF. CDR3 nucleotide sequence: TGTGCCAGCAGCCAAGAAGAGACCCAGTACTTC.

This chain connects TRBV3-1 to TRBJ2-7, with D perhaps matching TRBD1 or TRBD2 (5 bases each). The V end was cut by 1 base, the J end by 0 bases, with 10 bases between. The germline V gene has CDR1 LGHDT and CDR2 YNNKEL (reference sequence). This CDR3 contains 15 residues. The CDR3 DNA reads TGTGCCAGCAGCCAAGGGGACGGAGGCTCCTACGAGCAGTACTTC. This sequence encodes CASSQGDGGSYEQYF.

This clonotype came up once. This chain uses TRBV7-2 with TRBJ2-1, with D possibly being TRBD2 (6 bases). Per germline, CDR1 SGHTA and CDR2 FQGNSA. This CDR3 region has 15 residues. V was trimmed by 2 bases and J by 15 bases, leaving 23 bases between them. CDR3 nucleotide sequence: TGTGCCAGCAGCTTATCCGTCGGGAGAGCCCTGGGGCGGTTCTTC. Translated: CASSLSVGRALGRFF. Full variable domain (outside the CDR3, taken from reference TRBV7-2 and TRBJ2-1): GAGVSQSPSNKVTEKGKDVELRCDPISGHTALYWYRQSLGQGLEFLIYFQGNSAPDKSGLPSDRFSAERTGGSVSTLTIQRTQQEDSAVYLCASSLSVGRALGRFFGPGTRLTVL.

The chain employs TRBV30 and TRBJ1-2, with no clear D. Germline V gene sequence: CDR1 GTSNPN, CDR2 SVGIG (reference sequence). V dropped 0 bases and J dropped 0 bases, with 8 bases sitting between them. The CDR3 consists of 14 residues. The DNA for the CDR3 is TGTGCCTGGAGTGTGCGAGCTTCTAACTATGGCTACACCTTC. Its translation: CAWSVRASNYGYTF.

The chain is built from TRBV18 and TRBJ1-2; no reliable D call. CDR1 and CDR2 (germline): KGHSH, LQKENI. V dropped 0 bases and J dropped 4 bases, with 6 bases sitting between them. The CDR3 runs 13 residues. CDR3 nucleotides: TGTGCCAGCTCACCACCGAACCCCTATGGCTACACCTTC. This codes for CASSPPNPYGYTF.

The V and J genes are TRBV10-2 and TRBJ1-1, with D hard to call. The CDR3 is 12 amino acids. Germline assignment: CDR1 WSHSY and CDR2 SAAADI. The ends were cut back, 7 bases at V and 1 base at J, with 7 bases in the middle. The CDR3 DNA is TGCGCCAGCACCCGGGGGAACACTGAAGCTTTCTTT. Its protein product is CASTRGNTEAFF.

The chain couples TRBV6-5 to TRBJ2-4, with a tentative D call TRBD2 (6 bases). The germline gives CDR1 MNHEY, CDR2 SVGAGI. This CDR3 comprises 13 residues. The V end lost 6 bases, the J end lost 7 bases, and 13 bases lay between the germline ends. The CDR3 loop reads CASSTAGWNIQYF. CDR3 coding DNA: TGTGCCAGCAGCACGGCGGGGTGGAACATTCAGTACTTC.

J is TRBJ1-2 and V is TRBV7-3; tentative D call: TRBD1 (5 bases). Germline V CDR1 and CDR2: SGHTA, FQGTGA. V was pared by 5 bases and J by 6 bases, with 16 bases between. This CDR3 is built from 14 residues. CDR3 DNA sequence: TGTGCCAGCAGCCCAGCCGGGGGTTTAAATGGCTACACCTTC. Its protein product is CASSPAGGLNGYTF.

The chain has TRBV7-8 and TRBJ1-3, with 8 bases aligning to TRBD1. Per germline, CDR1 SGHVS and CDR2 FQNEAQ. Trimming removed 2 bases from V and 5 bases from J; junction bases left unmatched: 5. The length of the CDR3 is 15 residues. The CDR3 DNA reads as TGTGCCAGCAGCTTAAGATGGACAGGGAGAAACACCATATATTTT. This codes for CASSLRWTGRNTIYF.

This chain connects TRBV4-1 to TRBJ1-2; 7 bases agree with TRBD1. The length of the CDR3 is 15 residues. J lost 2 bases, V lost 6 bases, and 9 bases had no gene match. Germline assignment: CDR1 MGHRA and CDR2 YSYEKL. Written as DNA, the CDR3 is TGCGCCAGCAGAGGGACAGACGCTATGAACTATGGCTACACCTTC. Its translation: CASRGTDAMNYGYTF.

The chain uses TRBV4-3 and TRBJ2-3; 9 bases match TRBD2. The CDR3 runs 16 residues. The junction had 8 bases not matched to a gene; V was cut back by 1 base and J by 6 bases. The germline gives CDR1 LGHNA, CDR2 YSLEER. The CDR3 protein is CASSQGVAGEGDTQYF. The CDR3 DNA reads as TGCGCCAGCAGCCAAGGGGTAGCGGGAGAGGGGGATACGCAGTATTTT.

For the CDR3, the DNA is TGTGCCATCAGTGAAGGAACGGGGTCCTACAATGAGCAGTTCTTC. Translated: CAISEGTGSYNEQFF. The J gene is TRBJ2-1, the V gene TRBV10-3, with D maybe TRBD2 (5 bases). V gave up 3 bases and J gave up 1 base, with 10 bases separating them. Germline V gene data show CDR1 as ENHRY and CDR2 as SYGVKD. This CDR3 has 15 amino acids.

A note on this clonotype: The junction does not match germline at one end; this may be a read error. The J gene is TRBJ1-1, the V gene TRBV7-2; D unclear. Germline CDR1 is SGHTA and CDR2 is FQGNSA. The length of the CDR3 is 11 residues. CDR3: CASSFHTEVFF. In nucleotides, the CDR3 is TGTGCCAGCAGCTTCCACACTGAAGTTTTCTTT.

The chain has TRBV12-3 or TRBV12-4 and TRBJ2-2; 8 bases align to TRBD2. The CDR3 totals 16 residues. V shed 0 bases and J 6 bases; nucleotides not matched to a gene: 6. The CDR3 region has the DNA TGTGCCAGCAGTTTAGCGACGTCGACTAGCGCCGGGGAGCTGTTTTTT. Amino acid sequence: CASSLATSTSAGELFF.

This rearrangement joins TRBV30 to TRBJ2-1, with 12 bases aligning to TRBD2. Germline V lookup: CDR1 GTSNPN, CDR2 SVGIG (reference sequence). J gave up 7 bases and V 0 bases, and 10 bases lay outside the gene matches. CDR3 length: 17 amino acids. CDR3 in amino acids: CAWSVIVGLAGRNEQFF. The CDR3 bases are TGTGCCTGGAGTGTAATAGTGGGACTAGCGGGCCGAAATGAGCAGTTCTTC.

The chain couples TRBV25-1 to TRBJ2-1; possibly TRBD1 for D (6 bases). The CDR3 is 15 residues long. With 3 bases removed from V and 2 bases from J, the gap between germline ends came to 11 bases. Germline values: CDR1 MGHDK, CDR2 SYGVNS. The CDR3 nucleotides read TGTGCCAGCAGTGATGCAGGGGTGACCTACAATGAGCAGTTCTTC. Translating gives CASSDAGVTYNEQFF.

The chain recombines TRBV11-1 with TRBJ2-5; D ambiguous. The CDR3 loop spans 14 amino acids. CDR1 is SGHAT and CDR2 is FQDESV in the germline V gene (reference sequence). V lost 5 bases, J lost 3 bases, and 13 bases lay in between. This CDR3 reads CASSPLGTEETQYF. The CDR3 DNA sequence: TGTGCCAGCAGCCCTTTGGGCACCGAAGAGACCCAGTACTTC.

The chain carries TRBV4-3 and TRBJ2-2, with D perhaps TRBD2 (6 bases). Germline values: CDR1 LGHNA, CDR2 YSLEER. The CDR3 length is 16 residues. The V end lost 6 bases, the J end lost 5 bases, and 19 bases lay between the germline ends. CDR3 loop: CASRPAPGLATGELFF. The CDR3, as DNA: TGCGCCAGCAGACCAGCGCCGGGACTCGCGACCGGGGAGCTGTTTTTT.

This chain uses TRBV7-9 with TRBJ1-1; no clear D. Germline V lookup: CDR1 SEHNR, CDR2 FQNEAQ (reference sequence). The CDR3 contains 13 residues. V lost 3 bases and J 7 bases, leaving 12 bases between the germline ends. The CDR3 DNA reads as TGTGCCAGCAGCTTGGAATTGACGGTTGAAGCTTTCTTT. Encoded protein: CASSLELTVEAFF.

V usage is TRBV7-2 and J usage is TRBJ1-4, with a possible D match to TRBD1 (5 bases). Trimming shortened V by 0 bases and J by 8 bases, and 10 bases separated the two germline ends. Germline V gene data show CDR1 as SGHTA and CDR2 as FQGNSA. There are 14 residues in the CDR3. For the CDR3, the DNA is TGTGCCAGCAGCTTAGCGGGGGTAGGAGAAAAACTGTTTTTT. Its protein product is CASSLAGVGEKLFF.

In its sample, this clonotype was seen once. The chain uses TRBV12-3 or TRBV12-4 and TRBJ2-3; the D is unclear. The CDR3 loop spans 13 amino acids. The V end lost 7 bases, the J end lost 2 bases, and 10 bases lay between the germline ends. The CDR3 protein is CASTSLLTDTQYF. In DNA, the CDR3 is TGTGCCAGCACCTCATTGCTCACAGATACGCAGTATTTT.